This note documents a single TCR beta chain sequence. Only a few counts were recorded for this clonotype. Its antigen is unknown. Per-nucleotide qualities are absent, and no much larger clonotype sits a single base away. Ficoll-Paque density gradient centrifugation was used to isolate PBMCs. This sample is drawn from a study of T-cell memory formation after mild COVID-19 (dated by TCRdb to about 2021). With regard to the full study: TCR sequence clusters from the two donors were found to be largely donor specific. Longitudinal TCRalpha and TCRbeta repertoire sequencing tracked T-cell clones expanding and contracting after mild COVID-19 in a couple of donors. Two young, previously healthy adult volunteers made up the cohort, one male and one female.

The CDR3, cysteine through phenylalanine, is 17 amino acids long. Kept here is only the CDR3 DNA, which spans 51 bases and is read in frame from base 1. Sequences SGHVS (CDR1) and FQNEAQ (CDR2) are obtained from the germline V gene. Germline trimming amounts to 3 bases on V and 6 bases on J, with 11 as the count of junction bases outside the gene matches. Points the paper makes about the study in general: Only a couple of mild cases were covered in the study, and larger cohorts including severe cases with pre-infection samples were considered necessary. From day 15 to 85, contracting clones showed balanced CD4/CD8 phenotypes, whereas a second wave of clones that expanded from day 15 to 37 leaned towards CD4+. SARS-CoV-2 specificity of the second-wave clones peaking on day 37 was not confirmed. Some responding clones were detected in pre-infection memory, suggesting pre-existing cross-reactive memory T cells joined the SARS-CoV-2 response. Contracting CD4+ clones were found mainly in CM and EM memory subsets, while CD8+ clones were enriched in EMRA.

Sequencing instrument: Illumina NovaSeq 6000. TCRalpha and TCRbeta cDNA libraries were constructed by 5'RACE with constant-segment primers, with sample barcodes and unique molecular identifiers being introduced. RNA was extracted from every sample with Trizol reagent. The libraries were amplified in two PCR steps, and the second step added a second sample barcode and Illumina TruSeq adapters. Libraries were sequenced on an Illumina NovaSeq with 2 x 150 bp paired-end reads. In the paper's pipeline: The reads were demultiplexed and collapsed into UMI-guided consensus sequences using migec v1.2.7. Using mixcr v2.1.11, UMI consensuses were aligned to TRA and TRB V and J templates and then assembled into clonotypes. Clonotypes were classified as expanded or contracted when called significant by both edgeR and NoisET, with noise models trained on biological replicates. For edgeR calls, the cutoffs were a false discovery rate-adjusted p below 0.01 and a log2 fold-change threshold of 1. PCA with hierarchical clustering of max-normalized trajectories of the 1000 most abundant clonotypes was used as exploratory dynamics analysis. Separately sequenced CD4+ and CD8+ repertoires were used to assign a CD4 or CD8 phenotype to each responding clone. The raw public data were reprocessed by TCRdb itself: fastp quality trimming at Q25, MiXCR clonotype calling, in-frame beta chains only. Entries are consolidated by CDR3 protein sequence, retaining the most common genes and DNA. In this record, the V and J calls reflect TCRdb's handling and not the investigators' own analysis. In all, the sample holds 450,000 to 650,000 distinct CDR3 sequences, and about 20% of those were seen once. The ten most abundant clones make up 7.5% to 9.5% of the sample.

The source is an adult woman who had mild COVID-19 (a few samples of this study predate the infection). The sample titles of this study are shuffled in the database, so cell type and time point are left out; the donor was told from shared clones. The V gene is TRBV7-8 and the J gene is TRBJ2-1; 10 central bases correspond to TRBD2. The specimen was PBMCs or a T cell subset sorted from them (not recorded which). The nucleotides read TGTGCCAGCAGCTTGGGAGCGGGAGGGATCTGGGGCAATGAGCAGTTCTTC. Its protein product is CASSLGAGGIWGNEQFF.